One and the same sample provided the 10 T cell receptor beta chains below, sequenced in a study of CD8+ T cells in alopecia areata. Treatment defined: oral pan-JAK inhibitor, 5-10 mg twice daily. TCR sequencing used cDNA made by reverse transcription of extracted RNA. The protocol was immunoSEQ multiplex PCR, while the TCRdb copy is restricted to in-frame clones and leaves out a portion. The sample records roughly 200,000 clones, less than 50% being singletons. The specimen was CD4+ T cells sorted from blood, collected around week 36, from a patient treated with tofacitinib. The receptors shown here come from a human donor with alopecia areata.

This clone was found a few times. The CDR3, as DNA: TGTGCCAGTAGTACGGGACAGGGCTCCTACGAGCAGTACTTC. Residues: CASSTGQGSYEQYF. The V call is TRBV19, the J call TRBJ2-7; 9 bases match TRBD1. The junction had 1 base not matched to a gene; V was cut back by 4 bases and J by 0 bases. The CDR3 covers 14 residues. In germline, CDR1 is LNHDA, CDR2 SQIVND (reference sequence).

This clone was seen more than once but under ten times. The CDR3 region is CASSQTQGVAETQYF. The CDR3 DNA sequence: TGTGCCAGCAGCCAAACCCAGGGTGTCGCAGAGACCCAGTACTTC. The chain recombines TRBV14 with TRBJ2-5, with D possibly TRBD1 on 5 matching bases. Germline CDR1 SGHDN, CDR2 FVKESK. This CDR3 spans 15 amino acids. The ends were cut back, 2 bases at V and 4 bases at J, with 14 bases in the middle.

The chain combines TRBV28 with TRBJ2-5, with 13 bases identical to TRBD2. The CDR3 spans 17 residues. The germline gives CDR1 MDHEN, CDR2 SYDVKM. Unmatched junction bases numbered 8, after V lost 2 bases and J lost 5 bases. CDR3 amino acids: CASSLTPGLAGLETQYF. The DNA of the CDR3 is TGTGCCAGCAGTTTAACCCCGGGACTAGCGGGGCTGGAGACCCAGTACTTC.

The V call is TRBV29-1, the J call TRBJ2-1; 14 bases map to TRBD2. CDR1 and CDR2 from the germline V gene are SQVTM and ANQGSEA. The V and J ends lost 3 bases and 5 bases, in that order; junction bases with no gene match: 18. The CDR3 runs to 20 residues. CDR3 sequence: CSVEALTSGRVLWVNNEQFF. CDR3 sequence (DNA): TGCAGCGTTGAGGCCTTGACTAGCGGGAGGGTATTATGGGTGAACAATGAGCAGTTCTTC.

The chain employs TRBV30 and TRBJ1-5; unclear D gene. The V end was cut by 1 base, the J end by 4 bases, with 8 bases between. Germline CDR1 GTSNPN, CDR2 SVGIG (reference sequence). The length of the CDR3 is 13 residues. The CDR3 protein is CAWSETGNQPQHF. The DNA of the CDR3 is TGTGCCTGGAGTGAGACTGGTAATCAGCCCCAGCATTTT.

This clone was observed a handful of times. Other DNA variants within this sample encode the same CDR3. The chain links TRBV30 to TRBJ2-3; a possible D gene is TRBD2 (6 bases). Germline V gives CDR1 GTSNPN, CDR2 SVGIG (reference sequence). The CDR3 runs to 13 residues. V shed 2 bases and J shed 0 bases, with 6 bases lying between them. The CDR3 DNA reads as TGTGCCTGGAGTAGCGGGAGCACAGATACGCAGTATTTT. It codes for CAWSSGSTDTQYF.

This chain connects TRBV5-1 to TRBJ2-6; D gene unclear. Germline V gene lookup returns CDR1 SGHRS and CDR2 YFSETQ. Trimming took 2 bases from V and 0 from J, leaving 3 bases between them. The CDR3 covers 14 residues. In DNA form, the CDR3 reads TGCGCCAGCAGCTTCCGCTCTGGGGCCAACGTCCTGACTTTC. Residues: CASSFRSGANVLTF.

This clone appeared a few times. The chain uses TRBV15 and TRBJ2-7, with D maybe TRBD2 (5 bases). The germline gives CDR1 LNHNV, CDR2 YYDKDF (reference sequence). V lost 5 bases, J lost 0 bases, and 14 bases lay in between. The CDR3 contains 15 residues. The CDR3 region is CATSPEALNSYEQYF. In DNA, the CDR3 is TGTGCCACCAGCCCGGAGGCTTTAAACTCCTACGAGCAGTACTTC.

The rearrangement links TRBV4-1 to TRBJ2-1; D possibly corresponds to TRBD1 (6 bases). This CDR3 has 17 residues. CDR1 is MGHRA and CDR2 is YSYEKL in the germline V gene. V lost 0 bases to trimming and J lost 0 bases, with 12 bases between them. The CDR3: CASSQETAGASYNEQFF. As DNA, the CDR3 is TGCGCCAGCAGCCAAGAAACTGCAGGGGCCTCCTACAATGAGCAGTTCTTC.

The chain recombines TRBV15 with TRBJ1-2; TRBD1 matches at 7 bases. The germline V gene has CDR1 LNHNV and CDR2 YYDKDF (reference sequence). V dropped 0 bases and J dropped 7; count of bases not matched to a gene: 8. The CDR3 is 15 residues long. The CDR3 coding sequence is TGTGCCACCAGCAGAGATCGTGACAGGGCCCTTGGCTACACCTTC. Translated: CATSRDRDRALGYTF.